Below are 6 T cell receptor beta chains sequenced from a single sample in a study of blood T cells in healthy people across ages. For the second PCR, which ran for roughly 7 to 11 cycles, a sample-barcoded 5' primer and a J-beta primer mix were used. TCRdb called the 5' RACE reads again in MiXCR, with one record for every CDR3 protein. The top ten hold approximately 4% of the sample, which has 750,000 to 850,000 distinct CDR3 sequences, 25% seen once. This sample was also put to use in a study of T cells of mothers and their children.

What was sequenced was blood. These receptors came from a boy younger than 18 in good health.

The chain carries TRBV5-1 and TRBJ1-1; 7 nucleotides agree with TRBD1. Looked up from germline, CDR1 is SGHRS and CDR2 is YFSETQ. CDR3 length: 12 residues. The junction had 7 bases not matched to a gene; V was cut back by 3 bases and J by 11 bases. The CDR3 loop reads CASSSDRVDAFF. In DNA, the CDR3 is TGCGCCAGCAGCTCAGACAGGGTGGACGCTTTCTTT.

The rearrangement links TRBV9 to TRBJ1-4, with 8 bases fitting TRBD1. CDR1 is SGDLS, CDR2 YYNGEE, per germline. The CDR3 runs to 14 residues. After removal of 4 bases from V and 8 bases from J, the junction contained 7 bases not matched to a gene. CDR3 sequence: CASSPRTGSEKLFF. The CDR3, as DNA: TGTGCCAGCAGCCCACGGACAGGGTCCGAAAAACTGTTTTTT. Variable domain in full (rest from reference TRBV9 and TRBJ1-4): DSGVTQTPKHLITATGQRVTLRCSPRSGDLSVYWYQQSLDQGLQFLIQYYNGEERAKGNILERFSAQQFPDLHSELNLSSLELGDSALYFCASSPRTGSEKLFFGSGTQLSVL.

The sample holds a few counts of this clonotype. The germline gene is not matched at one end of the junction; a read error may be the cause. The rearrangement links TRBV3-1 to TRBJ2-1, with D possibly being TRBD1 or TRBD2 (5 bases each). Germline CDR1 reads LGHDT; CDR2 reads YNNKEL (reference sequence). The CDR3 totals 14 residues. The CDR3 loop reads CASSQDSGTRASFF. Written as DNA, the CDR3 is TGTGCCAGCAGTCAAGATTCTGGGACCCGCGCGTCGTTCTTC.

The chain carries TRBV29-1 and TRBJ2-3, with D unclear. V was trimmed by 7 bases and J by 4 bases, leaving 15 bases between them. Germline CDR1 is SQVTM and CDR2 is ANQGSEA. There are 13 residues in the CDR3. CDR3 DNA sequence: TGCAGCGGTACCCCCAACCACGCAGATACGCAGTATTTT. It specifies CSGTPNHADTQYF.

This clonotype was detected only a few times. The chain is built from TRBV3-1 and TRBJ2-1, with 11 bases that match TRBD2. Germline V gene data show CDR1 as LGHDT and CDR2 as YNNKEL (reference sequence). V shed 5 bases, J shed 4 bases, and the junction held 7 bases outside the gene matches. The CDR3 runs 16 residues. This CDR3 reads CASSARTSGGYNEQFF. CDR3 nucleotide sequence: TGTGCCAGCAGCGCCCGCACTAGCGGGGGATACAATGAGCAGTTCTTC.

The rearrangement joins TRBV5-5 to TRBJ2-7; 9 bases agree with TRBD2. The CDR3 totals 16 residues. Germline V lookup: CDR1 SGHKS, CDR2 YYEKEE (reference sequence). V gave up 4 bases and J gave up 2 bases; unmatched junction bases: 10. Written as DNA, the CDR3 is TGTGCCAGCAGCCCGGAGCCTGGCGGGAGGGCCTACGAGCAGTACTTC. It yields the protein CASSPEPGGRAYEQYF. Full variable domain (outside the CDR3, taken from reference TRBV5-5 and TRBJ2-7): DAGVTQSPTHLIKTRGQQVTLRCSPISGHKSVSWYQQVLGQGPQFIFQYYEKEERGRGNFPDRFSARQFPNYSSELNVNALLLGDSALYLCASSPEPGGRAYEQYFGPGTRLTVT.